One and the same sample provided the 2 T cell receptor beta chains below, sequenced in a study of T cells in localized non-small cell lung cancer. TCRdb's table, derived via immunoSEQ multiplex PCR, lists solely in-frame clones and lacks some. The sample records around 40,000 clones, approximately 86% being singletons. The specimen was peripheral blood, collected before any cancer treatment. The source of these receptors is a woman between 18 and 50 years old with stage III lung adenocarcinoma.

This chain joins TRBV15 and TRBJ2-6, with 12 bases aligning to TRBD1. The CDR3 has 20 residues. V gave up 0 bases and J gave up 3 bases; unmatched junction bases: 9. Germline values: CDR1 LNHNV, CDR2 YYDKDF (reference sequence). CDR3: CATSRDLGTGGEVGANVLTF. The DNA of the CDR3 is TGTGCCACCAGCAGAGATTTGGGGACAGGGGGCGAGGTTGGGGCCAACGTCCTGACTTTC.

This chain uses TRBV6-5 with TRBJ2-7; either TRBD1 or TRBD2 may supply D (6 bases each). Germline CDR1 and CDR2: MNHEY and SVGAGI. The CDR3 runs to 15 residues. Trimming took off 0 bases at V and 4 bases at J, with 13 bases between the two ends. As DNA, the CDR3 is TGTGCCAGCAGTTACTCATCGGGGGCGGATTACGAGCAGTACTTC. Translation gives CASSYSSGADYEQYF.